This TCR beta chain is from a study of T-cell reconstitution after alpha-beta-depleted transplantation in children. With respect to this clonotype: Its antigen is as yet unknown.

Study-level points and caveats: Reports say that about two months after transplant, the alpha-beta T cells came out of several hundred graft clones that had expanded. Several patients had high TCRbeta diversity at day 60; it came from surviving recipient T cells and thymic progenitors. A year had passed since transplant, and T-cell counts and diversity by then came mostly from newly produced T cells.

V shed 2 bases and J shed 2 bases, with 11 bases lying between them. The CDR3 extends over 15 amino acids. Germline CDR1 MNHEY, CDR2 SVGAGI. Construction of the TCRbeta library involved unique molecular identifiers. MiXCR was run by TCRdb on the PCR reads, yielding one entry per CDR3 protein. The table includes 90,000 to 130,000 distinct CDR3 sequences, 5% to 7% detected once. The chain employs TRBV6-5 and TRBJ2-3, with unresolved D. The input for sequencing was PBMCs, mostly from graft donor cells, taken 360 days after TCRalphabeta/CD19-depleted stem cell transplant. The sequence was collected from a male patient aged 2 to 9 who had a stem cell transplant for acute lymphoblastic leukemia, so the T cells may come from the graft donor. CDR3 loop: CASSYAAAFTDTQYF. As DNA, the CDR3 is TGTGCCAGCAGTTACGCGGCGGCCTTCACAGATACGCAGTATTTT.